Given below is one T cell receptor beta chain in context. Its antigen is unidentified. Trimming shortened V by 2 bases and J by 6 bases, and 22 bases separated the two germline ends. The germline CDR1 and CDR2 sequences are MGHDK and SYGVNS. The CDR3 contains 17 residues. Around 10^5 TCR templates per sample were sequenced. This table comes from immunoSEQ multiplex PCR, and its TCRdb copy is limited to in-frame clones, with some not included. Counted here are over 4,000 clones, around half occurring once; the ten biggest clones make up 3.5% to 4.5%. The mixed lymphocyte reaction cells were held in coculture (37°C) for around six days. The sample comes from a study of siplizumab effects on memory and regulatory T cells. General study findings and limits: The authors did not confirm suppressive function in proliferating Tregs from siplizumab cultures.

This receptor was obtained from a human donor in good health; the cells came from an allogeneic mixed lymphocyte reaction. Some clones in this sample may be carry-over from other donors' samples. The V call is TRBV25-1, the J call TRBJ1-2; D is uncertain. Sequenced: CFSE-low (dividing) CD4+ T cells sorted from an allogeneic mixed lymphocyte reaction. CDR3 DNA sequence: TGTGCCAGCAGTGAACCCAATATAGCTCAGGTCCCCCATGGCTACACCTTC. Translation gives CASSEPNIAQVPHGYTF.